Listed below are T cell receptor beta chains from one sample, sequenced in a study of T cell changes during pregnancy in multiple sclerosis. Some clones are missing from TCRdb's copy, which holds only in-frame ones; the method was immunoSEQ multiplex PCR. The repertoire holds tens of thousands of clones, roughly nine tenths seen once, with about 6.9% in the top ten. Sequencing was performed on CD8+ T cells from peripheral blood mononuclear cells, taken in the second trimester of pregnancy. The receptors were gathered from a female donor with multiple sclerosis, enrolled in a pregnancy study. The CDR3 runs from the conserved cysteine through the conserved F or W. D genes are given only for firm matches. Rows give clone size only sometimes, using once, few, many, or a class for an expanded clone.

CDR3 length	clone size	V gene	D gene	J gene	CDR3 protein	CDR3 DNA
15	.	TRBV7-7	.	TRBJ2-1	CASSFGNELGAEQFF	TGTGCTAGCAGCTTCGGTAACGAACTAGGCGCTGAGCAGTTCTTC
15	.	TRBV2	.	TRBJ1-2	CASSESYPANYGYTF	TGTGCCAGCAGTGAATCATACCCAGCTAACTATGGCTACACCTTC
17	.	TRBV2	TRBD1	TRBJ2-5	CASRDSGQGWERETQYF	TGTGCCAGCAGGGATAGCGGACAGGGGTGGGAAAGGGAGACCCAGTACTTC
13	once	TRBV6-1	TRBD1	TRBJ2-7	CASRQGSVYEQYF	TGTGCCAGCAGACAGGGGTCTGTGTACGAGCAGTACTTC
16	once	TRBV19	TRBD1	TRBJ2-7	CASSNLGTGDFYEQYF	TGTGCCAGTAGTAACCTCGGGACAGGGGATTTCTACGAGCAGTACTTC
15	.	TRBV4-3	.	TRBJ1-6	CASSQNRETNSPLHF	TGCGCCAGCAGCCAAAACCGGGAGACTAATTCACCCCTCCACTTT
14	.	TRBV28	TRBD2	TRBJ2-7	CASSPSSGYYEQYF	TGTGCCAGCAGCCCTTCTAGCGGATACTACGAGCAGTACTTC
14	.	TRBV9	.	TRBJ2-5	CASSVAGGQETQYF	TGTGCCAGCAGCGTAGCCGGGGGCCAAGAGACCCAGTACTTC
12	.	TRBV6-5	.	TRBJ1-4	CASSPDGEKLFF	TGTGCCAGCAGTCCCGACGGGGAGAAACTGTTTTTT
15	.	TRBV19	TRBD1	TRBJ1-4	CASSIPRTGDEKLFF	TGTGCCAGTAGTATCCCCAGGACAGGGGATGAAAAACTGTTTTTT
14	few	TRBV4-3	.	TRBJ1-1	CASSHGRAVSEAFF	TGCGCCAGCAGCCACGGCAGGGCGGTTTCTGAAGCTTTCTTT
15	.	TRBV10-2	TRBD2	TRBJ2-1	CATSHPSGEGNEQFF	TGCGCCACCTCTCATCCTAGCGGGGAGGGGAATGAGCAGTTCTTC
16	.	TRBV6-5	.	TRBJ2-2	CASSYYKRVNTGELFF	TGTGCCAGCAGTTACTACAAGCGGGTAAACACCGGGGAGCTGTTTTTT
14	once	TRBV5-1	TRBD2	TRBJ2-7	CASRLGGRAYEQYF	TGCGCCAGCAGATTGGGGGGGAGGGCCTACGAGCAGTACTTC